Following are 19 T cell receptor beta chains from one sample sequenced in a study of blood T cells in healthy people across ages. A second PCR, run for roughly 7 to 11 cycles, used a sample-barcoded 5' primer plus a J-beta primer mix. TCRdb independently ran MiXCR on the 5' RACE reads; one entry per CDR3 protein. This table holds over a million distinct CDR3 sequences, 59% found once. Sample: blood. These receptors were obtained from a man between 18 and 29 years old in good health.

The V call is TRBV5-6, the J call TRBJ2-1; D is ambiguous. Trimming cost V 1 base and J 3 bases, with 8 bases left between them. CDR3 length: 14 amino acids. The germline V gene has CDR1 SGHDT and CDR2 YYEEEE. In DNA, the CDR3 is TGTGCCAGCAGCTTGTCTCAGAACTACAATGAGCAGTTCTTC. It codes for CASSLSQNYNEQFF.

This clonotype has only a few counts. CDR3 in amino acids: CASSLSPPQYF. The CDR3 region has the DNA TGTGCCAGCAGCTTGAGCCCGCCCCAGTATTTT. V and J are TRBV13 and TRBJ2-3; D is undetermined. Deletions cut 3 bases from V and 12 bases from J, with 10 bases between. This CDR3 comprises 11 residues. Looked up from germline, CDR1 is PRHDT and CDR2 is FYEKMQ (reference sequence).

Comment on this clonotype: A read error may produce the germline difference seen at one junction end. CDR3 loop: CASSDRTGPFYGYTF. The CDR3 nucleotides are TGTGCCAGCAGTGACAGGACAGGTCCATTCTATGGATACACCTTC. V is TRBV25-1 and J is TRBJ1-2; TRBD1 matches at 7 bases. Germline V CDR1 and CDR2: MGHDK, SYGVNS. CDR3 size: 15 residues.

This chain joins TRBV27 and TRBJ1-2, with no clear D. CDR3 length: 15 residues. Looked up from germline, CDR1 is MNHEY and CDR2 is SMNVEV (reference sequence). Between the trimmed V and J ends, which lost 5 bases and 4 bases, there was a span of 17 bases. The CDR3 sequence is CASSPFLTASYGYTF. The CDR3 DNA reads TGTGCCAGCAGTCCATTCCTAACAGCTTCCTATGGCTACACCTTC.

The chain has TRBV29-1 and TRBJ1-1; 7 positions agree with TRBD1. CDR1 is SQVTM and CDR2 is ANQGSEA in the germline V gene. The CDR3 has 13 amino acids. CDR3 coding DNA: TGCAGAGCGTTGACAGGGTTGAACACTGAAGCTTTCTTT. The encoded protein is CRALTGLNTEAFF.

Concerning this clonotype itself: One end of the junction fails to match germline, which may point to a read error. The chain carries TRBV20-1 and TRBJ2-7; D gene ambiguous. The CDR3 runs 11 residues. Looked up from germline, CDR1 is DFQATT and CDR2 is SNEGSKA (reference sequence). CDR3 amino acids: CNARATYEQYF. CDR3 bases: TGCAATGCTAGAGCAACCTACGAGCAGTACTTC.

This sequence joins TRBV10-1 and TRBJ2-3, with D hard to call. Germline lookup yields CDR1 WNHNN and CDR2 SYGVQD (reference sequence). Trimming took off 0 bases at V and 3 bases at J, with 7 bases between the two ends. This CDR3 has 14 amino acids. CDR3 amino acids: CASSESRITDTQYF. As DNA, the CDR3 is TGCGCCAGCAGTGAGTCCAGGATTACAGATACGCAGTATTTT.

V gene TRBV20-1 combines with J gene TRBJ1-3, with 10 nucleotides matching TRBD1. The CDR3 sequence is 14 residues long. Germline CDR1 and CDR2: DFQATT and SNEGSKA (reference sequence). V shed 3 bases, J shed 3 bases, and the junction held 2 bases outside the gene matches. The CDR3 DNA sequence: TGCAGTGCTAGGGGGACAGGGGTTGGAAACACCATATATTTT. Translation: CSARGTGVGNTIYF.

The chain has TRBV4-1 and TRBJ2-7; 10 bases are shared with TRBD2. Germline values: CDR1 MGHRA, CDR2 YSYEKL. CDR3 length: 15 residues. Trimming at V came to 4 bases and at J to 7 bases, leaving 10 bases not matched to a gene. CDR3 DNA: TGCGCCAGCAGCCTTAGCGGGGGGACCTACAATGAGCAGTACTTC. It yields the protein CASSLSGGTYNEQYF.

This clonotype has a handful of counts. The V gene is TRBV7-2, the J gene TRBJ2-1; D possibly corresponds to TRBD2 (6 bases). The CDR3 runs to 18 residues. Germline V gene data show CDR1 as SGHTA and CDR2 as FQGNSA. The ends were cut back, 1 base at V and 2 bases at J, with 18 bases in the middle. The CDR3 loop reads CASSLGYRLRGTYNEQFF. The CDR3 region has the DNA TGTGCCAGCAGCTTAGGGTACCGGCTTCGGGGGACCTACAATGAGCAGTTCTTC.

The V call is TRBV4-3, the J call TRBJ2-2, with 12 bases aligning to TRBD2. CDR1 LGHNA and CDR2 YSLEER come from the germline V gene. Trimming at V came to 4 bases and at J to 2 bases, leaving 2 bases not matched to a gene. This CDR3 comprises 16 residues. This chain's CDR3 is CASSPSGGVNTGELFF. DNA of the CDR3: TGCGCCAGCAGCCCTAGCGGGGGGGTCAACACCGGGGAGCTGTTTTTT.

The chain uses TRBV11-2 and TRBJ2-3, with D perhaps TRBD1 or TRBD2 (5 bases each). The CDR3 spans 17 residues. V lost 1 base, J lost 6 bases, and 20 bases lay in between. Germline V gene sequence: CDR1 SGHAT, CDR2 FQNNGV. The CDR3 DNA is TGTGCCAGCAGCTTAGCAGGGTCCGGGGCAGGCTCGGATACGCAGTATTTT. Encoded protein: CASSLAGSGAGSDTQYF.

This clonotype has only a few counts. This sequence joins TRBV10-3 and TRBJ2-3; D is possibly TRBD1 (6 bases). Germline-derived CDR1 and CDR2 are ENHRY and SYGVKD. The CDR3 is 16 residues long. Trimming removed 11 bases from V and 2 bases from J, with 23 bases in between. CDR3 in DNA: TGTGCCTCAATCCCGGAGGCAGGGGTGTTCACAGATACGCAGTATTTT. This encodes CASIPEAGVFTDTQYF.

V is TRBV4-1 and J is TRBJ2-2; D gene uncertain. The germline V and J ends were trimmed by 3 bases and 2 bases, with 7 bases remaining between them. The CDR3 is 14 residues long. Germline values: CDR1 MGHRA, CDR2 YSYEKL. CDR3 region: CASSQAYNTGELFF. CDR3 nucleotide sequence: TGCGCCAGCAGCCAGGCGTATAACACCGGGGAGCTGTTTTTT.

The chain couples TRBV10-3 to TRBJ1-5; D may be TRBD1 (5 bases). The germline V and J ends were trimmed by 6 bases and 0 bases, with 9 bases remaining between them. Germline loops: CDR1 ENHRY, CDR2 SYGVKD. The CDR3 runs to 14 residues. The CDR3 DNA follows: TGTGCCATCAGGGGACCCGATAGCAATCAGCCCCAGCATTTT. As protein: CAIRGPDSNQPQHF.

The CDR3 loop reads CSVDSQGHEQYF. DNA of the CDR3: TGCAGCGTTGACAGTCAGGGCCACGAGCAGTACTTC. The chain joins TRBV29-1 to TRBJ2-7; D might be TRBD1 (5 bases). CDR1 SQVTM and CDR2 ANQGSEA come from the germline V gene. V was shortened by 3 bases and J by 5 bases, with 11 bases between the two germline ends. CDR3 size: 12 residues.

The gene calls are TRBV4-1 and TRBJ2-7; no definite D call. Trimming took 1 base from V and 5 from J, leaving 9 bases between them. The germline V gene encodes CDR1 MGHRA and CDR2 YSYEKL. The CDR3 loop spans 13 amino acids. The CDR3, as DNA: TGCGCCAGCAGCCAAGTCTACAGTGACGAGCAGTACTTC. Encoded protein: CASSQVYSDEQYF.

DNA of the CDR3: TGTGCCAGCAGCTCTTTCCCGGGCGGCAATCAGCCCCAGCATTTT. This sequence encodes CASSSFPGGNQPQHF. This chain connects TRBV7-6 to TRBJ1-5; D not certain. Germline V gene lookup returns CDR1 SGHVS and CDR2 FNYEAQ. V dropped 4 bases and J dropped 2 bases, with 12 bases sitting between them. The CDR3 has 15 amino acids.

In this sample, this clonotype turned up a few times. The chain carries TRBV7-9 and TRBJ1-2; 9 bases line up with TRBD1. The CDR3 contains 14 residues. Germline trimming cut 5 bases from V and 2 bases from J; bases unmatched to any gene: 3. CDR1 and CDR2 from the germline V gene are SEHNR and FQNEAQ (reference sequence). This CDR3 reads CASSRQGVNYGYTF. CDR3 DNA: TGTGCCAGCAGCCGACAGGGGGTGAACTATGGCTACACCTTC. Looking up the rest from reference TRBV7-9 and TRBJ1-2 gives the full variable domain: DTGVSQNPRHKITKRGQNVTFRCDPISEHNRLYWYRQTLGQGPEFLTYFQNEAQLEKSRLLSDRFSAERPKGSFSTLEIQRTEQGDSAMYLCASSRQGVNYGYTFGSGTRLTVV.